Below, 31 T cell receptor beta chains from the same sample are listed, as sequenced in a study of vaccination and CD4 T cells after COVID-19. Regarding treatment: approximately 11-day PBMC culture with coronavirus spike peptide pools or control peptides (ViraFEST assay). No antigen has been identified for these receptors. The assay that was used to sequence DNA from cultured CD4+ T cells was the Oncomine TCR Beta short-read assay. Each CDR3 protein gets one entry after TCRdb re-called the PCR reads with MiXCR. The sample holds about 20,000 distinct CDR3 sequences, more than 20% seen once. The specimen was cultured CD4+ T cells from blood. These receptors all stem from a human donor with COVID-19.

The chain has TRBV7-9 and TRBJ1-6; D unclear. V was cut by 0 bases and J by 10 bases, with 7 bases left in between. The CDR3 totals 13 residues. Germline CDR1 SEHNR, CDR2 FQNEAQ (reference sequence). The chain's CDR3 is CASSLAVSSPLHF. The CDR3 nucleotides read TGTGCCAGCAGCTTAGCCGTGTCCTCACCCCTCCACTTT.

The chain joins TRBV14 to TRBJ1-2, with D uncertain. The CDR3 is 12 amino acids. The germline CDR1 and CDR2 sequences are SGHDN and FVKESK. The germline V and J ends were trimmed by 3 bases and 9 bases, with 11 bases remaining between them. The CDR3 region is CASSHTKTRYTF. The CDR3 region has the DNA TGTGCCAGCAGCCACACCAAAACGCGCTACACCTTC.

The chain is built from TRBV6-2 or TRBV6-3 and TRBJ2-2; either TRBD1 or TRBD2 may fit D (5 bases each). The V gene lost 0 bases and the J gene lost 2 bases, with 10 bases spanning the gap. The CDR3 is 16 residues long. The germline V gene has CDR1 MNHEY and CDR2 SVGEGT. This CDR3 is CASSYSPGPNTGELFF. The CDR3 bases are TGTGCCAGCAGTTACTCTCCGGGACCAAACACCGGGGAGCTGTTTTTT.

The chain links TRBV6-2 or TRBV6-3 to TRBJ1-1; no definite D call. The CDR3 spans 15 residues. The germline CDR1 and CDR2 sequences are MNHEY and SVGEGT. V was cut by 4 bases and J by 0 bases, with 12 bases left in between. The chain's CDR3 is CASSFRHLLNTEAFF. DNA for the CDR3: TGTGCCAGCAGTTTTCGGCACCTGCTGAACACTGAAGCTTTCTTT.

The chain carries TRBV6-5 and TRBJ1-6, with unresolved D. This CDR3 contains 16 residues. Germline CDR1 MNHEY, CDR2 SVGAGI. Trimming removed 2 bases from V and 8 bases from J, with 16 bases in between. The CDR3 region is CASSYRNSGVYSPLHF. CDR3 sequence (DNA): TGTGCCAGCAGTTACCGAAATTCAGGCGTGTATTCACCCCTCCACTTT.

This clonotype was seen more than once but under ten times. The chain combines TRBV9 with TRBJ1-2; possible D gene TRBD1, 5 bases. Germline lookup yields CDR1 SGDLS and CDR2 YYNGEE. Trimming shortened V by 7 bases and J by 5 bases, and 18 bases separated the two germline ends. CDR3 length equals 14 residues. The DNA of the CDR3 is TGTGCCAGCCAGCGAGCAAGTGGGGGTTATGGCTACACCTTC. It is translated as CASQRASGGYGYTF.

The rearrangement joins TRBV20-1 to TRBJ2-1; D is possibly TRBD2 (5 bases). The germline CDR1 and CDR2 sequences are DFQATT and SNEGSKA (reference sequence). Trimming removed 5 bases at V and 7 bases at J, with 12 bases between. The CDR3 loop spans 12 amino acids. CDR3 amino acids: CSASSTGNEQFF. The CDR3 DNA follows: TGCAGTGCTTCTTCGACGGGGAATGAGCAGTTCTTC.

In its sample, this clonotype ranks as medium-sized. V and J are TRBV2 and TRBJ2-7; 11 positions match TRBD2. The CDR3 consists of 15 residues. Looked up from germline, CDR1 is SNHLY and CDR2 is FYNNEI. The V and J ends lost 4 bases and 6 bases, in that order; junction bases with no gene match: 8. The CDR3 region is CASSGASGGIGEQYF. For the CDR3, the DNA is TGTGCCAGCAGTGGGGCTAGCGGGGGGATCGGCGAGCAGTACTTC. Full variable domain (rest looked up from reference TRBV2 and TRBJ2-7): EPEVTQTPSHQVTQMGQEVILRCVPISNHLYFYWYRQILGQKVEFLVSFYNNEISEKSEIFDDQFSVERPDGSNFTLKIRSTKLEDSAMYFCASSGASGGIGEQYFGPGTRLTVT.

The V gene is TRBV5-1, the J gene TRBJ2-7; 8 bases agree with TRBD1. Germline CDR1 reads SGHRS; CDR2 reads YFSETQ. V shed 2 bases and J 6 bases; nucleotides not matched to a gene: 7. CDR3 length: 14 amino acids. Written as DNA, the CDR3 is TGCGCCAGCAGCTTTAATTCGGACAGGGCCGAGCAGTACTTC. Its translation is CASSFNSDRAEQYF.

In its sample, this clonotype was seen a few times. The chain is built from TRBV5-1 and TRBJ2-3; 11 bases are shared with TRBD2. Trimming removed 1 base from V and 0 bases from J; junction bases left unmatched: 7. CDR1 is SGHRS and CDR2 is YFSETQ in the germline V gene. The CDR3 has 18 residues. DNA of the CDR3: TGCGCCAGCAGCTTGCGGCCTAGCGGGGGGTCTAGCACAGATACGCAGTATTTT. Amino acid sequence: CASSLRPSGGSSTDTQYF.

There are a few counts of this clonotype. The rearrangement links TRBV19 to TRBJ2-1; 8 bases are a match to TRBD2. This CDR3 has 14 residues. V trimming: 6 bases; J trimming: 6 bases; junction bases outside the gene matches: 7. Per germline, CDR1 LNHDA and CDR2 SQIVND (reference sequence). The CDR3, as DNA: TGTGCCAGTAGAGACGGGGGGGCCGTCAATGAGCAGTTCTTC. Protein product: CASRDGGAVNEQFF.

There are a few counts of this clonotype. The J gene is TRBJ1-2, the V gene TRBV4-1, with 9 bases fitting TRBD1. CDR1 and CDR2 from the germline V gene are MGHRA and YSYEKL. The V gene end was trimmed by 1 base and the J gene end by 7 bases; junction bases not matched to a gene: 7. The CDR3 contains 15 residues. DNA for the CDR3: TGCGCCAGCAGCCAAGCCCCCGGGACAGGGTTTGGCTACACCTTC. Its translation is CASSQAPGTGFGYTF.

This clonotype was seen only a few times. The chain links TRBV11-3 to TRBJ1-6; TRBD1 might be the D (6 bases). Trimming left V 1 base short and J 7 bases short, with 8 bases between. Per germline, CDR1 SGHNT and CDR2 YENEEA. CDR3 length: 14 residues. The CDR3 loop reads CASSLVGQNSPLHF. Written as DNA, the CDR3 is TGTGCCAGCAGCTTAGTTGGACAGAATTCACCCCTCCACTTT.

A few counts support this clonotype. The rearrangement uses TRBV6-1 and TRBJ2-3; 12 bases map to TRBD2. The ends lost 10 bases at V and 4 bases at J; junction bases unmatched: 6. The V gene's germline CDR1 is MNHNS and CDR2 SASEGT. This CDR3 comprises 14 residues. The chain's CDR3 is CAIHLAGGADTQYF. CDR3 coding DNA: TGTGCCATCCATCTAGCGGGGGGGGCAGATACGCAGTATTTT.

The chain has TRBV10-1 and TRBJ1-1; 7 bases are a match to TRBD1. This CDR3 spans 16 amino acids. Germline CDR1 WNHNN, CDR2 SYGVQD (reference sequence). J lost 0 bases, V lost 0 bases, and 4 bases had no gene match. The DNA of the CDR3 is TGCGCCAGCAGTGAGTCGTTGGGACAGATGAACACTGAAGCTTTCTTT. As protein: CASSESLGQMNTEAFF.

This rearrangement joins TRBV2 to TRBJ2-7, with 7 bases aligning to TRBD1. V was pared by 6 bases and J by 3 bases, with 8 bases of the junction left unmatched. This CDR3 spans 14 amino acids. Germline CDR1 SNHLY, CDR2 FYNNEI. The CDR3 DNA is TGTGCCAGCAGGGACCGGGACAGCTTCTACGAGCAGTACTTC. This codes for CASRDRDSFYEQYF.

This clonotype was detected a few times. The rearrangement joins TRBV20-1 to TRBJ1-4; tentatively, D is TRBD1 (5 bases). This CDR3 comprises 15 residues. Germline V gives CDR1 DFQATT, CDR2 SNEGSKA (reference sequence). The V end lost 0 bases, the J end lost 5 bases, and 13 bases lay between the germline ends. CDR3 amino acids: CSARDRPRGNEKLFF. The CDR3 DNA sequence: TGCAGTGCTAGAGATCGGCCCCGGGGGAATGAAAAACTGTTTTTT.

The table lists this clonotype with a few counts. The chain carries TRBV5-5 and TRBJ1-5, with D perhaps TRBD1 (5 bases). CDR3 length: 16 residues. Germline values: CDR1 SGHKS, CDR2 YYEKEE (reference sequence). V lost 0 bases, J lost 0 bases, and 10 bases lay in between. The CDR3 DNA follows: TGTGCCAGCAGCTTGGCCCCTAGGGGTAGCAATCAGCCCCAGCATTTT. Translating it yields CASSLAPRGSNQPQHF. The full variable domain, rest sourced from reference TRBV5-5 and TRBJ1-5, is DAGVTQSPTHLIKTRGQQVTLRCSPISGHKSVSWYQQVLGQGPQFIFQYYEKEERGRGNFPDRFSARQFPNYSSELNVNALLLGDSALYLCASSLAPRGSNQPQHFGDGTRLSIL.

The rearrangement uses TRBV11-3 and TRBJ1-6; D perhaps matches TRBD1 (6 bases). The germline V gene encodes CDR1 SGHNT and CDR2 YENEEA. There are 15 residues in the CDR3. The germline V and J ends were trimmed by 4 bases and 1 base, with 8 bases remaining between them. The CDR3 region has the DNA TGTGCCAGCAGCTATACAGGGTCCTATAATTCACCCCTCCACTTT. Protein sequence: CASSYTGSYNSPLHF.

On this clonotype: The junction departs from germline at one end; a sequencing error may be responsible. The genes are TRBV7-8 and TRBJ1-2; D ambiguous. Looked up from germline, CDR1 is SGHVS and CDR2 is FQNEAQ. This CDR3 spans 15 amino acids. CDR3 residues: CASTPTDGYTYGYAF. Here the CDR3 DNA reads TGTGCCAGCACCCCTACTGATGGGTACACCTATGGCTACGCCTTC.

A few counts support this clonotype. This chain connects TRBV7-8 to TRBJ2-5, with D perhaps matching TRBD1 or TRBD2 (5 bases each). V lost 3 bases to trimming and J lost 3 bases, with 8 bases between them. Germline assignment: CDR1 SGHVS and CDR2 FQNEAQ. CDR3 length: 13 residues. CDR3 nucleotide sequence: TGTGCCAGCAGCTTCCGAGGGGAAGAGACCCAGTACTTC. It codes for CASSFRGEETQYF.

Only a few counts were recorded for this clonotype. The rearrangement uses TRBV6-1 and TRBJ2-7; TRBD2 matches 9 bases. CDR3 length equals 14 residues. Per germline, CDR1 MNHNS and CDR2 SASEGT. The ends lost 7 bases at V and 4 bases at J; junction bases unmatched: 8. The CDR3 is CASKGAGGKYEQYF. Written as DNA, the CDR3 is TGTGCCAGCAAGGGAGCGGGGGGAAAGTACGAGCAGTACTTC.

The V gene is TRBV7-9, the J gene TRBJ1-3; no reliable D call. The V and J ends lost 5 bases and 4 bases respectively, with 12 bases between them. In germline, CDR1 is SEHNR, CDR2 FQNEAQ (reference sequence). This CDR3 contains 14 residues. CDR3 sequence: CASSQPTLGNTIYF. In DNA form, the CDR3 reads TGTGCCAGCAGCCAGCCCACCCTGGGAAACACCATATATTTT.

This clonotype turned up a few times. V usage is TRBV19 and J usage is TRBJ1-2; D may be TRBD1 (5 bases). Looked up from germline, CDR1 is LNHDA and CDR2 is SQIVND (reference sequence). V was trimmed by 7 bases and J by 0 bases, leaving 18 bases between them. The length of the CDR3 is 16 residues. CDR3 bases: TGTGCCAGTAACTCTGACAAGGGGATAGCTAACTATGGCTACACCTTC. Residues: CASNSDKGIANYGYTF.

This clonotype was seen a handful of times. DNA of the CDR3: TGTGCCAGCAGCTTAAACCGAGATACGCAGTATTTT. Residues: CASSLNRDTQYF. The chain links TRBV11-2 to TRBJ2-3; D is ambiguous. V lost 2 bases and J 5 bases, leaving 5 bases between the germline ends. Germline V gene lookup returns CDR1 SGHAT and CDR2 FQNNGV. The CDR3 sequence is 12 residues long.

V gene TRBV29-1 combines with J gene TRBJ2-3; unclear D gene. This CDR3 contains 10 residues. V gave up 3 bases and J gave up 12 bases, with 10 bases separating them. Germline V gene sequence: CDR1 SQVTM, CDR2 ANQGSEA. CDR3 amino acids: CSVDPPSQYF. CDR3 nucleotides: TGCAGCGTTGACCCACCCTCCCAGTATTTT.

The rearrangement joins TRBV5-1 to TRBJ1-2; TRBD1 agrees at 8 bases. The CDR3 runs to 14 residues. Per the germline V gene, CDR1 is SGHRS and CDR2 is YFSETQ. The ends lost 4 bases at V and 3 bases at J; junction bases unmatched: 5. In DNA, the CDR3 is TGCGCCAGCAGCGACAGGGGAATCGACTATGGCTACACCTTC. This translates into CASSDRGIDYGYTF.

The rearrangement joins TRBV15 to TRBJ2-7; 9 bases are a match to TRBD1. Looked up from germline, CDR1 is LNHNV and CDR2 is YYDKDF (reference sequence). This CDR3 is 14 amino acids long. V lost 5 bases, J lost 2 bases, and 4 bases stayed unmatched. CDR3 region: CATSSNRGPYEQYF. CDR3 nucleotides: TGTGCCACCAGCTCGAACAGGGGGCCCTACGAGCAGTACTTC.

This clonotype was picked up a small number of times. The chain combines TRBV5-1 with TRBJ1-1, with unresolved D. The CDR3 totals 15 residues. The germline V gene encodes CDR1 SGHRS and CDR2 YFSETQ. Trimming cost V 0 bases and J 0 bases, with 9 bases left between them. The CDR3 DNA follows: TGCGCCAGCAGCTTGGATTGGGGAATGAACACTGAAGCTTTCTTT. Its translation: CASSLDWGMNTEAFF.

This clonotype was seen more than once but under ten times. The chain recombines TRBV15 with TRBJ2-1; TRBD1 or TRBD2 may be the D gene (5 bases each). This CDR3 has 16 amino acids. Germline assignment: CDR1 LNHNV and CDR2 YYDKDF (reference sequence). The V end was cut by 0 bases, the J end by 6 bases, with 15 bases between. The CDR3 is CATSRDRPGLGNEQFF. The CDR3 DNA reads TGTGCCACCAGCAGAGATCGACCGGGGCTGGGCAATGAGCAGTTCTTC.

This clonotype showed up just a few times. The chain is built from TRBV20-1 and TRBJ1-2; perhaps TRBD1 as D (6 bases). Trimming stripped 5 bases from V and 4 bases from J, with 20 bases between. The CDR3 contains 15 residues. Germline V gene data show CDR1 as DFQATT and CDR2 as SNEGSKA (reference sequence). For the CDR3, the DNA is TGCAGTGCTCGGGACCACAGGGCCTCCCTCTATGGCTACACCTTC. Protein sequence: CSARDHRASLYGYTF.